This is a list of T cell receptor beta chains from one sample in a study of CD8 T cells in ankylosing spondylitis. Via MiXCR, TCRdb re-called the 5' RACE reads, giving one row per CDR3 protein. The sample has about 130,000 distinct CDR3 sequences; roughly 13% are singletons. Source material: blood, either unsorted or a sorted T cell fraction (not recorded which). The receptor source for this set is a female donor with ankylosing spondylitis or in good health (not recorded which). CDR3s include the opening cysteine and the closing phenylalanine or tryptophan. A D gene is named only where the DNA matches it firmly. Some rows mark clone size as missing; the rest say once, few, many or name a class of expanded clone.

j_gene: TRBJ1-4; abundance: .; v_gene: TRBV2; d_gene: TRBD1; CDR3nt: TGTGCCAGCAGTGACAGGGGGCTCCGTGAAAAACTGTTTTTT; CDR3aa: CASSDRGLREKLFF
j_gene: TRBJ2-3; abundance: .; v_gene: TRBV29-1; d_gene: .; CDR3nt: TGCAGCGTTGAAGATCAAGCCAAGGGGATAGCGGCGATTAGCACAGATACGCAGTATTTT; CDR3aa: CSVEDQAKGIAAISTDTQYF
j_gene: TRBJ2-7; abundance: many; v_gene: TRBV29-1; d_gene: .; CDR3nt: TGCAGCGTTTTCATCGGGCTGCAGAGCTCCTACGAGCAGTACTTC; CDR3aa: CSVFIGLQSSYEQYF
j_gene: TRBJ1-1; abundance: .; v_gene: TRBV13; d_gene: .; CDR3nt: TGTGCCAGCAGCGCGACAGCGTACACTGAAGCTTTCTTT; CDR3aa: CASSATAYTEAFF
j_gene: TRBJ2-2; abundance: few; v_gene: TRBV7-3; d_gene: TRBD2; CDR3nt: TGTGCCAGCAGCTTTGATCGCGGGAGTTTGGGGCTGTTTTTT; CDR3aa: CASSFDRGSLGLFF
j_gene: TRBJ1-2; abundance: many; v_gene: TRBV29-1; d_gene: .; CDR3nt: TGCAGCGTTCCGAGAACCAACTATGGCTACACCTTC; CDR3aa: CSVPRTNYGYTF
j_gene: TRBJ1-2; abundance: .; v_gene: TRBV9; d_gene: .; CDR3nt: TGTGCCAGCAGCGTAGCGGCCGGACAGTACTATGGCTACACCTTC; CDR3aa: CASSVAAGQYYGYTF
j_gene: TRBJ2-1; abundance: .; v_gene: TRBV20-1; d_gene: TRBD2; CDR3nt: TGCAGTGCTAGAGTCCCTAGCGGGAGGATATACAATGAGCAGTTCTTC; CDR3aa: CSARVPSGRIYNEQFF
j_gene: TRBJ2-1; abundance: .; v_gene: TRBV15; d_gene: .; CDR3nt: TGTGCCACCTCTCCGGGGGAGAATGAGCAGTTCTTC; CDR3aa: CATSPGENEQFF
j_gene: TRBJ2-1; abundance: .; v_gene: TRBV7-2; d_gene: TRBD2; CDR3nt: TGTGCCAGCAGCTTACGGGGGGAGGACAATGAGCAGTTCTTC; CDR3aa: CASSLRGEDNEQFF
j_gene: TRBJ2-3; abundance: .; v_gene: TRBV4-1; d_gene: .; CDR3nt: TGCGCCAGCAGCCAGGCCGGGACTCTCACAGATACGCAGTATTTT; CDR3aa: CASSQAGTLTDTQYF
j_gene: TRBJ2-7; abundance: many; v_gene: TRBV7-2; d_gene: .; CDR3nt: TGTGCCAGCAGCTTTGATCACTACGAGCAGTACTTC; CDR3aa: CASSFDHYEQYF
j_gene: TRBJ2-1; abundance: many; v_gene: TRBV12-3/TRBV12-4; d_gene: TRBD2; CDR3nt: TGTGCCAGCAGTCGGGGGGGGAGCTCCTACAATGAGCAGTTCTTC; CDR3aa: CASSRGGSSYNEQFF
j_gene: TRBJ2-1; abundance: few; v_gene: TRBV20-1; d_gene: TRBD1; CDR3nt: TGCAGTGCGCCCGGGACAGGTTATACCTACAATGAGCAGTTCTTC; CDR3aa: CSAPGTGYTYNEQFF
j_gene: TRBJ2-5; abundance: many; v_gene: TRBV5-1; d_gene: TRBD1; CDR3nt: TGCGCCAGCAGCCCGGACAGGGCGGAGACCCAGTACTTC; CDR3aa: CASSPDRAETQYF
j_gene: TRBJ2-7; abundance: .; v_gene: TRBV5-1; d_gene: .; CDR3nt: TGCGCCAGCAGCGACCCAGGGGTATTGTACGAGCAGTACTTC; CDR3aa: CASSDPGVLYEQYF
j_gene: TRBJ2-7; abundance: .; v_gene: TRBV6-2/TRBV6-3; d_gene: .; CDR3nt: TGTGCCAGCAGAAGTCGGACGGGCTCCTACGAGCAGTACTTC; CDR3aa: CASRSRTGSYEQYF
j_gene: TRBJ2-1; abundance: many; v_gene: TRBV12-3/TRBV12-4; d_gene: TRBD2; CDR3nt: TGTGCCAGTACCTGGACTAGCGGGGTTTACAATGAGCAGTTCTTC; CDR3aa: CASTWTSGVYNEQFF
j_gene: TRBJ1-6; abundance: many; v_gene: TRBV27; d_gene: .; CDR3nt: TGTGCCAGCAGTTTCCCCCGCAGGGCCTATAATTCACCCCTCCACTTT; CDR3aa: CASSFPRRAYNSPLHF
j_gene: TRBJ2-1; abundance: .; v_gene: TRBV5-1; d_gene: TRBD2; CDR3nt: TGCGCCAGCAGCTCCCACGGGACTAGCGGGATTAATGAGCAGTTCTTC; CDR3aa: CASSSHGTSGINEQFF
j_gene: TRBJ2-3; abundance: few; v_gene: TRBV9; d_gene: .; CDR3nt: TGTGCCAGCAGCGAGGCGAGACTGGACTGGGGAAGGCTGTATTTT; CDR3aa: CASSEARLDWGRLYF
j_gene: TRBJ2-7; abundance: many; v_gene: TRBV7-9; d_gene: TRBD1; CDR3nt: TGTGCCAGCAGCCCAGGGGGATCTCAAGACGAGCAGTACTTC; CDR3aa: CASSPGGSQDEQYF
j_gene: TRBJ2-5; abundance: many; v_gene: TRBV12-3/TRBV12-4; d_gene: .; CDR3nt: TGTGCCAGCAGGACATCAGGGGGGGAGACCCAGTACTTC; CDR3aa: CASRTSGGETQYF
j_gene: TRBJ2-1; abundance: .; v_gene: TRBV12-3/TRBV12-4; d_gene: TRBD1; CDR3nt: TGTGCCAGCAGTCAGGACAGGGGCAGCAATGAGCAGTTCTTC; CDR3aa: CASSQDRGSNEQFF
j_gene: TRBJ2-7; abundance: .; v_gene: TRBV20-1; d_gene: TRBD2; CDR3nt: TGCAGTGCGAGAAAAGGGACTAGCGGGAGCCCCTACGAGCAGTACTTC; CDR3aa: CSARKGTSGSPYEQYF
j_gene: TRBJ1-1; abundance: many; v_gene: TRBV20-1; d_gene: .; CDR3nt: TGCAGTGCTACATCCCCCGAGGGGGGGGGCACTGAAGCTTTCTTT; CDR3aa: CSATSPEGGGTEAFF
j_gene: TRBJ2-1; abundance: many; v_gene: TRBV20-1; d_gene: .; CDR3nt: TGCAGTGCCCCCCTGAATTCCTACAATGAGCAGTTCTTC; CDR3aa: CSAPLNSYNEQFF
j_gene: TRBJ1-5; abundance: .; v_gene: TRBV20-1; d_gene: .; CDR3nt: TGCAGTGTTAGAGCGGGGGGGACCTTAGACTTCGACAATAGCAATCAGCCCCAGCATTTT; CDR3aa: CSVRAGGTLDFDNSNQPQHF
j_gene: TRBJ1-5; abundance: many; v_gene: TRBV27; d_gene: .; CDR3nt: TGTGCCAGCAGTTCGGGCGCCGGGCCCCAGCATTTT; CDR3aa: CASSSGAGPQHF
j_gene: TRBJ2-7; abundance: .; v_gene: TRBV7-2; d_gene: TRBD1; CDR3nt: TGTGCCAGCAGCCGGCTGACAGGGAAATTCGTCTACGAGCAGTACTTC; CDR3aa: CASSRLTGKFVYEQYF
j_gene: TRBJ1-4; abundance: .; v_gene: TRBV12-3/TRBV12-4; d_gene: .; CDR3nt: TGTGCCAGCAGTTCCGACAGCAACGAAAAACTGTTTTTT; CDR3aa: CASSSDSNEKLFF